One sample yielded the 8 T cell receptor beta chains listed below, sequenced in a study of shared clonotypes between healthy human individuals. The data were produced by immunoSEQ multiplex PCR, yet TCRdb's version contains in-frame clones alone and is incomplete. Of roughly 500,000 clones in the sample, over 70% were seen once. Sequences were obtained from PBMCs. Source of these receptors: a woman in her forties in good health. Some clones in this sample may be carry-over from other donors' samples.

The chain couples TRBV5-1 to TRBJ2-1; 7 nucleotides agree with TRBD2. The CDR3 consists of 18 residues. CDR1 is SGHRS and CDR2 is YFSETQ in the germline V gene. With V trimmed by 2 bases and J by 3 bases, 14 bases remained unmatched. The CDR3 DNA reads as TGCGCCAGCAGCTTTGGCAGGCACGTAGCGGGCCTCTACAATGAGCAGTTCTTC. Translation gives CASSFGRHVAGLYNEQFF.

This chain connects TRBV28 to TRBJ2-1; 8 bases agree with TRBD2. Trimming took 4 bases from V and 2 from J; bases not matched to a gene: 4. The CDR3 is 15 residues long. The germline V gene has CDR1 MDHEN and CDR2 SYDVKM. The CDR3 protein is CASSWRGATYNEQFF. DNA of the CDR3: TGTGCCAGCAGTTGGCGGGGGGCGACCTACAATGAGCAGTTCTTC.

J is TRBJ1-5 and V is TRBV7-2; D is unresolved. V dropped 4 bases and J dropped 4 bases, with 8 bases sitting between them. This CDR3 contains 13 residues. Germline V gene data show CDR1 as SGHTA and CDR2 as FQGNSA. The CDR3 loop reads CASSSTENQPQHF. As DNA, the CDR3 is TGTGCCAGCAGCTCAACCGAAAATCAGCCCCAGCATTTT.

The V call is TRBV7-7, the J call TRBJ2-1, with 10 bases that match TRBD1. V was pared by 2 bases and J by 5 bases, with 9 bases of the junction left unmatched. Germline CDR1 and CDR2: SSHAT and FNYEAQ (reference sequence). The CDR3 covers 17 residues. In DNA form, the CDR3 reads TGTGCCAGCAGCTTATATGGGCGAGGACAGGGGGACAATGAGCAGTTCTTC. This encodes CASSLYGRGQGDNEQFF.

This clone turned up a few times. A far larger clone is one nucleotide away, so this likely arose from a read error. This chain links TRBV30 with TRBJ1-5, with TRBD1 as a possible D gene (5 bases). This CDR3 region has 14 residues. Germline V gene lookup returns CDR1 GTSNPN and CDR2 SVGIG (reference sequence). V lost 1 base to trimming and J lost 8 bases, with 15 bases between them. The CDR3 is CAWSGGLGDKPQHF. The CDR3 DNA follows: TGTGCCTGGAGTGGGGGTTTAGGGGATAAGCCCCAGCATTTT.

As regards this clone: A far larger clone is off by one base, so a read error is likely. This chain connects TRBV11-3 to TRBJ1-1, with D perhaps TRBD1 (6 bases). Germline V gives CDR1 SGHNT, CDR2 YENEEA. CDR3 size: 14 residues. The germline V and J ends were trimmed by 2 bases and 5 bases, with 12 bases remaining between them. The CDR3 reads CASSLNRAGTEAFF. The CDR3 DNA follows: TGTGCCAGCAGCTTAAACAGGGCTGGTACTGAAGCTTTCTTT.

On this clone itself: This is likely an artifact of a read error, given a far larger clone one base away. V gene TRBV4-1 combines with J gene TRBJ2-5; 12 bases map to TRBD1. The CDR3 extends over 16 amino acids. Germline V CDR1 and CDR2: MGHRA, YSYEKL. Unmatched junction bases numbered 8, after V lost 0 bases and J lost 9 bases. The CDR3 sequence is CASSQEGTGGAEAQYF. The DNA of the CDR3 is TGCGCCAGCAGCCAAGAAGGGACAGGGGGCGCTGAGGCCCAGTACTTC.

The rearrangement uses TRBV7-9 and TRBJ2-3; TRBD2 might be the D (5 bases). This CDR3 spans 15 amino acids. The germline CDR1 and CDR2 sequences are SEHNR and FQNEAQ (reference sequence). With 5 bases removed from V and 5 bases from J, the gap between germline ends came to 17 bases. CDR3 protein: CASSLLAQEGDTQYF. Here the CDR3 DNA reads TGTGCCAGCAGCCTCCTAGCACAAGAAGGAGATACGCAGTATTTT.